This TCR beta chain comes out of a study of blood T cell repertoires in COVID-19. CDR1 MGHDK and CDR2 SYGVNS come from the germline V gene. The CDR3 loop spans 18 amino acids. V shed 1 base, J shed 0 bases, and the junction held 10 bases outside the gene matches. Those enrolled, adults aged about 18 to 89 years, came from about two dozen US areas. The protocol was immunoSEQ multiplex PCR, while the TCRdb copy is restricted to in-frame clones and leaves out a portion. Among 150,000 to 200,000 clones listed, just over 85% were seen once. The sequenced sample consisted of PBMCs or T cells enriched from blood (not recorded which). This clonotype was obtained from a woman younger than 30 who had recovered from COVID-19. The chain couples TRBV25-1 to TRBJ2-7; 9 bases are shared with TRBD1. The CDR3 DNA sequence: TGTGCCAGCAGTGAATCCTTTATACGGGACAGGGCCTCCTACGAGCAGTACTTC. Its protein is CASSESFIRDRASYEQYF.